This record looks at one T cell receptor (beta chain) sequence and its context. Its antigen is unknown. This record belongs to a study of monozygotic twins with inflammatory bowel disease. Study outcomes and limitations: Versus healthy twins, IBD patients showed fewer clonotypes shared with others, especially with disease activity. Researchers reported no repertoire similarity difference between concordant and discordant twins, possibly from limited power.

Template switching introduced UMIs that contain a 6-nucleotide sample barcode. TCRdb reprocessed the 5' RACE reads, with one entry per CDR3 protein and no DNA. The listing contains about 440,000 distinct CDR3 sequences. The CDR3 sequence is 13 residues long. Germline CDR1 MDHEN, CDR2 SYDVKM. The chain links TRBV28 to TRBJ2-3. The clonotype comes from a human donor with ulcerative colitis or Crohn's disease, or a healthy co-twin of an affected twin (not recorded which). The sequenced material came from blood. The CDR3 is CASSLVNTDTQYF.